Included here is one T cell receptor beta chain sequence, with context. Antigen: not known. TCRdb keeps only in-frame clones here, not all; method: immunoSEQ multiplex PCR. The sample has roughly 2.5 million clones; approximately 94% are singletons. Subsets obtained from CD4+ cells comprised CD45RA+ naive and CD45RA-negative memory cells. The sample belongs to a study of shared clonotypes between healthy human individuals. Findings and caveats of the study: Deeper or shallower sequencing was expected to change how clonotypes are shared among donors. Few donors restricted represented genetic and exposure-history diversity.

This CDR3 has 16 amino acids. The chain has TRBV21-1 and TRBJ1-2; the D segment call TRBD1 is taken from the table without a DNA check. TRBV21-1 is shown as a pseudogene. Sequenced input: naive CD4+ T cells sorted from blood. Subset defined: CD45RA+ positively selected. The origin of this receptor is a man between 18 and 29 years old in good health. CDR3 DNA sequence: TGTGCCAGCAGCAAAGTGACAGGATCCCTTAACTATGGCTACACCTTC. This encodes CASSKVTGSLNYGYTF.